This T cell receptor beta chain is drawn from a study of shared clonotypes between healthy human individuals. Points from the study as a whole: It was the few donors that limited the genetic and exposure-history diversity represented.

Method: immunoSEQ multiplex PCR; TCRdb's copy keeps in-frame clones and lacks some. The sample consists of under 2,500,000 clones, almost 96% of them appearing once. As concerns this clone: Antigen: not known.

This clonotype originated in a man in his late teens or twenties in good health. The sample comprised naive CD4+ T cells sorted from blood. The subset was: CD45RA+ positively selected.

The CDR3 DNA reads as TGTGCCAGCAGCCCGAGGACTATGTCTGGGGCCAACGTCCTGACTTTC. As protein: CASSPRTMSGANVLTF. The chain links TRBV7-2 to TRBJ2-6; possibly TRBD2 for D (6 bases). The germline V gene has CDR1 SGHTA and CDR2 FQGNSA. Trimming left V 5 bases short and J 1 base short, with 12 bases between. This CDR3 contains 16 residues.